This T cell receptor (beta chain) was obtained from a study of blood T cell repertoires in COVID-19. Study context: Material from acute and convalescent COVID-19 was sourced from the United States, Italy and Spain. T cells, B-cell-depleted T cells, or PBMCs supplied cDNA or gDNA.

As handled by the study authors: Nucleated cell number was recorded as an estimate derived from reference gene primer amplification. Libraries were prepared by immunoSEQ multiplex PCR; TCRdb keeps only in-frame clonotypes and omits some of them. That table supplies the V and J calls and clone size; D and trimming were determined from the DNA. This sample has tens of thousands of clones; roughly 91% occur once, and the top ten carry 15% to 20%. Germline CDR1 is MNHEY and CDR2 is SVGAGI. V was trimmed by 7 bases and J by 5 bases, leaving 15 bases between them. The CDR3 extends over 13 amino acids. The chain joins TRBV6-5 to TRBJ2-7; no definite D call. The origin of this receptor is a human donor in a cohort sampled during active COVID-19. The sequenced material came from peripheral blood. The CDR3 here is CASNRVFLDEQYF. Written as DNA, the CDR3 is TGTGCCAGCAACCGGGTTTTTTTGGACGAGCAGTACTTC.